One and the same sample provided the 14 T cell receptor beta chains below, sequenced in a study of regulatory T cells in long-lasting Graves disease. Library construction for TCR beta used iRepertoire HTBI primers and Arm-PCR of CDR3 regions. TCRdb re-called the multiplex PCR reads with MiXCR, one entry per CDR3 protein. Counted here are 680,000 or so distinct CDR3 sequences, under 20% occurring once; the ten biggest clones make up 15% to 20%. The time point here: newly diagnosed GD, antithyroid drugs for less than 3 months. Generation of the TCR library employed RNA extracted from PBMCs. The data were also submitted as part of a second study, on T cells in Graves' hyperthyroidism and ophthalmopathy.

Sequenced here: peripheral blood mononuclear cells (PBMCs), sampled at new diagnosis, from a patient treated with antithyroid drugs. The origin of the receptors is a woman aged 30 to 39 with Graves disease.

CDR3 nucleotides: TGTGCCTGGAGTACCGGGACAGGGCCCTACGAGCAGTACTTC. This translates into CAWSTGTGPYEQYF. This chain joins TRBV30 and TRBJ2-7; 9 bases fit TRBD1. Germline CDR1 is GTSNPN and CDR2 is SVGIG (reference sequence). This CDR3 region has 14 residues. V was clipped by 2 bases and J by 2 bases; unmatched bases: 4.

This clonotype was picked up many times. The J gene is TRBJ1-4, the V gene TRBV7-9; TRBD1 agrees at 7 bases. This CDR3 is 16 amino acids long. V lost 1 base and J lost 8; bases outside the gene matches: 10. Looked up from germline, CDR1 is SEHNR and CDR2 is FQNEAQ (reference sequence). The DNA for the CDR3 is TGTGCCAGCAGCTTAGATCTACGGGACAGACAGGAAAAACTGTTTTTT. The encoded protein is CASSLDLRDRQEKLFF.

The rearrangement links TRBV19 to TRBJ1-5; D is ambiguous. The CDR3 totals 15 residues. CDR1 is LNHDA and CDR2 is SQIVND in the germline V gene (reference sequence). With 5 bases removed from V and 2 bases from J, the gap between germline ends came to 13 bases. DNA for the CDR3: TGTGCCAGTAGTCCCGTCAACTGGGGCAATCAGCCCCAGCATTTT. Protein: CASSPVNWGNQPQHF.

The table lists this clonotype with many counts. The genes are TRBV7-8 and TRBJ1-1; 9 bases are shared with TRBD1. Germline V CDR1 and CDR2: SGHVS, FQNEAQ. Germline trimming cut 5 bases from V and 2 bases from J; bases unmatched to any gene: 9. The CDR3 is made up of 16 amino acids. CDR3 residues: CASSARTGVINTEAFF. The CDR3 DNA is TGTGCCAGCAGCGCTAGGACAGGGGTGATCAACACTGAAGCTTTCTTT.

This clonotype was counted only a few times. V is TRBV7-9 and J is TRBJ2-3, with D hard to call. The V end lost 2 bases, the J end lost 6 bases, and 12 bases lay between the germline ends. Germline assignment: CDR1 SEHNR and CDR2 FQNEAQ (reference sequence). The CDR3 covers 14 residues. The CDR3 coding sequence is TGTGCCAGCAGCTTATCAGACATCCCGGATACGCAGTATTTT. Amino acid sequence: CASSLSDIPDTQYF.

In its sample, this clonotype was seen many times. The rearrangement uses TRBV28 and TRBJ1-2; a possible D gene is TRBD1 (5 bases). The ends were cut back, 6 bases at V and 1 base at J, with 15 bases in the middle. In germline, CDR1 is MDHEN, CDR2 SYDVKM. CDR3 length: 15 residues. CDR3 bases: TGTGCCAGCAGCTACCATCCAGGGATTAACTATGGCTACACCTTC. Protein product: CASSYHPGINYGYTF.

This clonotype was found a few times. The genes are TRBV7-2 and TRBJ2-1; 7 bases are a match to TRBD2. Germline CDR1 reads SGHTA; CDR2 reads FQGNSA. This CDR3 contains 15 residues. J lost 9 bases, V lost 4 bases, and 12 bases had no gene match. CDR3 residues: CASSSPTRLAGEQFF. For the CDR3, the DNA is TGTGCCAGCAGCTCCCCGACCCGACTAGCCGGTGAGCAGTTCTTC.

Many counts were recorded for this clonotype. The V gene is TRBV11-2, the J gene TRBJ2-5; D is undetermined. V lost 2 bases and J lost 4, with 14 bases in between. This CDR3 has 15 amino acids. Looked up from germline, CDR1 is SGHAT and CDR2 is FQNNGV. The CDR3 region has the DNA TGTGCCAGCAGCTTAACGGGCCAAAATGGAGAGACCCAGTACTTC. Translation: CASSLTGQNGETQYF.

This clonotype was seen a few times. The chain links TRBV11-2 to TRBJ1-3, with D maybe TRBD1 (6 bases). Germline values: CDR1 SGHAT, CDR2 FQNNGV. V was cut by 5 bases and J by 0 bases, with 14 bases left in between. The CDR3 sequence is 16 residues long. The DNA of the CDR3 is TGTGCCAGCAGCAAGACCCCGGACAGCTCTGGAAACACCATATATTTT. Amino acid sequence: CASSKTPDSSGNTIYF.

This CDR3 reads CASSQVFSDSNEQFF. CDR3 nucleotide sequence: TGCGCCAGCAGCCAAGTGTTTTCGGACTCCAATGAGCAGTTCTTC. The rearrangement uses TRBV4-1 and TRBJ2-1; D may be TRBD2 (5 bases). Germline CDR1 MGHRA, CDR2 YSYEKL. The V and J ends lost 1 base and 6 bases respectively, with 13 bases between them. There are 15 residues in the CDR3.

The chain couples TRBV9 to TRBJ1-3; D is ambiguous. Germline CDR1 SGDLS, CDR2 YYNGEE. There are 16 residues in the CDR3. V was trimmed by 2 bases and J by 4 bases, leaving 16 bases between them. The CDR3 region is CASSVLGHLGGNTIYF. CDR3 in DNA: TGTGCCAGCAGCGTGTTGGGCCACCTGGGGGGAAACACCATATATTTT.

There are many counts of this clonotype. The genes are TRBV6-1 and TRBJ1-1; no clear D gene. CDR1 and CDR2 from the germline V gene are MNHNS and SASEGT. The CDR3 is made up of 11 amino acids. The V end was cut by 10 bases, the J end by 6 bases, with 12 bases between. The CDR3 sequence: CAIGRWSEAFF. For the CDR3, the DNA is TGTGCCATCGGAAGGTGGTCTGAAGCTTTCTTT.

In its sample, this clonotype was seen many times. The chain recombines TRBV29-1 with TRBJ2-6, with a weak D call TRBD2 (5 bases). V dropped 4 bases and J dropped 2 bases, with 9 bases sitting between them. The CDR3 has 14 residues. Germline V lookup: CDR1 SQVTM, CDR2 ANQGSEA. CDR3 in DNA: TGCAGCGTTGTTGAGGGAACTGGGGCCAACGTCCTGACTTTC. Its translation is CSVVEGTGANVLTF.

This clonotype was detected ten times or more. The chain recombines TRBV2 with TRBJ1-2, with TRBD1 matching 7 bases. Per germline, CDR1 SNHLY and CDR2 FYNNEI. Losses at the gene ends were 3 bases for V and 9 bases for J; bases not matched to a gene: 10. This CDR3 is built from 14 residues. Here the CDR3 DNA reads TGTGCCAGCAGTGACGAGACAGGGATGAGGAGCTACACCTTC. Protein: CASSDETGMRSYTF.